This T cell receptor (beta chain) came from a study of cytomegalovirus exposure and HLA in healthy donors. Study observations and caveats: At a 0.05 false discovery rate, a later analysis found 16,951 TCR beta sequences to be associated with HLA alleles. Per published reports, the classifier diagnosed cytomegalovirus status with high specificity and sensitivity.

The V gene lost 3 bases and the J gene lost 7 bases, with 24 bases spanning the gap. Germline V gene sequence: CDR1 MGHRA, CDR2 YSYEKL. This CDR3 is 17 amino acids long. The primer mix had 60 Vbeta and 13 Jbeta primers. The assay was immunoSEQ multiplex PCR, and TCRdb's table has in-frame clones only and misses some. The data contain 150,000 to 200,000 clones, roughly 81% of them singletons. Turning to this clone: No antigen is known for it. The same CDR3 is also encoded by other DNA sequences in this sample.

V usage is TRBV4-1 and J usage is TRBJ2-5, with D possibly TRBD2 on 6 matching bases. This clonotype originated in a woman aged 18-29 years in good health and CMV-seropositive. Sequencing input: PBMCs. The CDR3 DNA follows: TGCGCCAGCAGCCAGGGTCCTCAGGGCCCAAACGGGGGGACCCAGTACTTC. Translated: CASSQGPQGPNGGTQYF.